This T cell receptor (beta chain) was recorded in a study of blood T cells in healthy people across ages. Study-level background: About one barcoded beta molecule per two T cells was captured by template switching.

It was with a sample-barcoded 5' primer and a J-beta primer mix that a second PCR of about 6 to 12 cycles was run. TCRdb reprocessed the 5' RACE reads via MiXCR and lists one record per CDR3 protein. The data show approximately 1,700,000 distinct CDR3 sequences, approximately 40% seen once. The V end lost 5 bases, the J end lost 6 bases, and 13 bases lay between the germline ends. CDR3 length: 13 residues. Per germline, CDR1 SGHVS and CDR2 FNYEAQ. This clonotype was obtained from a human donor in good health. The rearrangement joins TRBV7-6 to TRBJ1-1; D possibly corresponds to TRBD1 (6 bases). The sequenced sample was blood. The CDR3 DNA sequence: TGTGCCAGCAGCATTAACAGGGTCGCTGAAGCTTTCTTT. Amino acid sequence: CASSINRVAEAFF.